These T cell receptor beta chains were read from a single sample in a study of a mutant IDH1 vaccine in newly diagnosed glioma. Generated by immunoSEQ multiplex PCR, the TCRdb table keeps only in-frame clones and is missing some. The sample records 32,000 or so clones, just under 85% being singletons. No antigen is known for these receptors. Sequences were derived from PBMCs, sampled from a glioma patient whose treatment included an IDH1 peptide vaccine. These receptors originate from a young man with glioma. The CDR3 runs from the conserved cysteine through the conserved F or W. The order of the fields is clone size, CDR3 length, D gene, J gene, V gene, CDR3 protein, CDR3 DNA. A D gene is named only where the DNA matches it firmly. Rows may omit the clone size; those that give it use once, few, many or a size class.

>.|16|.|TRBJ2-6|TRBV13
CASSLRAGSGANVLTF
TGTGCCAGCAGCTTAAGGGCGGGCTCTGGGGCCAACGTCCTGACTTTC
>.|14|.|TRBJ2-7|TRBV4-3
CASSPGVGSYEQYF
TGCGCCAGCAGTCCAGGGGTGGGCTCCTACGAGCAGTACTTC
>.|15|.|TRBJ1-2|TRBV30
CAWKPFEGENYGYTF
TGTGCCTGGAAGCCCTTCGAGGGGGAAAACTATGGCTACACCTTC
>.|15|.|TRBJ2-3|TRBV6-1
CASSALQGSTDTQYF
TGTGCCAGCAGTGCCTTACAGGGCTCCACAGATACGCAGTATTTT
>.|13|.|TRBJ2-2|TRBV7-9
CATLSGETGELFF
TGTGCCACCCTTTCAGGGGAAACCGGGGAGCTGTTTTTT
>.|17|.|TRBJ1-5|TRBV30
CAWSANYDRYSNQPQHF
TGTGCCTGGAGTGCTAACTACGACAGGTATAGCAATCAGCCCCAGCATTTT
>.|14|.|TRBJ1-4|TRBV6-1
CASTHGAPNEKLFF
TGTGCCAGCACCCATGGCGCACCTAATGAAAAACTGTTTTTT
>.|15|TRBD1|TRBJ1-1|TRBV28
CASSSTGVSRTEAFF
TGTGCCAGCAGTTCCACAGGGGTGAGTCGCACTGAAGCTTTCTTT
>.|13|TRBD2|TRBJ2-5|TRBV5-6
CASTRAGVETQYF
TGTGCCAGCACGCGCGCGGGGGTGGAGACCCAGTACTTC
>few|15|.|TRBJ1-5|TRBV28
CASSSDQRGDQPQHF
TGTGCCAGCAGTTCGGACCAGCGGGGGGATCAGCCCCAGCATTTT
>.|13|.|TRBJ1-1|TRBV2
CASSETGFAEAFF
TGTGCCAGCAGTGAAACGGGGTTTGCTGAAGCTTTCTTT
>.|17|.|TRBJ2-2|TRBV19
CASTLGADTVNTGELFF
TGTGCCAGTACTCTGGGGGCGGACACCGTTAACACCGGGGAGCTGTTTTTT
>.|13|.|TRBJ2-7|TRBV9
CASSDGTSDEQYF
TGTGCCAGCAGCGACGGGACATCCGACGAGCAGTACTTC
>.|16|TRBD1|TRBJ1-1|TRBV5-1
CASSPPTDRGATEAFF
TGCGCCAGCAGCCCACCGACGGACAGGGGTGCCACTGAAGCTTTCTTT
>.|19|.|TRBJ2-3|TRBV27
CASSLGDIADSLVTDTQYF
TGTGCCAGCAGTTTAGGGGATATTGCGGACTCACTTGTCACAGATACGCAGTATTTT
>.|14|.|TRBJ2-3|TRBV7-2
CASSLEASTDTQYF
TGTGCCAGCAGCTTAGAGGCTAGCACAGATACGCAGTATTTT
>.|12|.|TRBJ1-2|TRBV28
CASRESVDGYTF
TGTGCCAGCAGGGAGTCCGTGGATGGCTACACCTTC
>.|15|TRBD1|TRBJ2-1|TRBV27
CASSSDRGGYVEQFF
TGTGCCAGCAGTAGCGACAGGGGCGGTTACGTTGAGCAGTTCTTC
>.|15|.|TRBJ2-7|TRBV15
CATSQDPAGFYEQYF
TGTGCCACCAGTCAAGACCCGGCCGGTTTCTACGAGCAGTACTTC
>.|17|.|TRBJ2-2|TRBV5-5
CASSLVPRLQGTGELFF
TGTGCCAGCAGCTTGGTCCCGCGGCTACAAGGCACCGGGGAGCTGTTTTTT
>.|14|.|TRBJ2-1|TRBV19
CASSPRAGQNEQFF
TGTGCCAGTAGCCCAAGGGCAGGGCAGAATGAGCAGTTCTTC
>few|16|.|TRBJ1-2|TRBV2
CASSGYLGQTSYGYTF
TGTGCCAGCAGTGGTTACCTGGGACAAACCTCCTATGGCTACACCTTC
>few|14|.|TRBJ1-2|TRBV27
CASSLTGNSYGYTF
TGTGCCAGCAGTTTAACCGGCAACTCTTATGGCTACACCTTC
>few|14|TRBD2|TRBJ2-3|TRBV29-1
CSVILAGATDTQYF
TGCAGCGTTATTTTAGCGGGGGCCACAGATACGCAGTATTTT
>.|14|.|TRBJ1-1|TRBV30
CAWTRSRQNTEAFF
TGTGCCTGGACTCGGAGCAGACAAAACACTGAAGCTTTCTTT
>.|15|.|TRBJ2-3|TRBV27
CASSSQGTGSDTQYF
TGTGCCAGCAGTTCCCAAGGTACAGGGTCCGATACGCAGTATTTT
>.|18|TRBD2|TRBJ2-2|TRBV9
CASSFSSLAGADTGELFF
TGTGCCAGCAGCTTCAGCTCACTAGCGGGGGCGGACACCGGGGAGCTGTTTTTT